Sequencing of this TCR beta chain was carried out in a study of blood T cell repertoires in COVID-19. Germline V lookup: CDR1 GTSNPN, CDR2 SVGIG (reference sequence). The V and J ends lost 1 base and 5 bases respectively, with 12 bases between them. The CDR3 is 14 residues long. Profiling relied on immunoSEQ multiplex PCR, and the TCRdb table lists in-frame clones only, not all of them. The top ten clones hold roughly 31% of a sample with approximately 12,000 clones, 85% to 95% of them seen once. This rearrangement joins TRBV30 to TRBJ1-3, with D unresolved. This TCR derives from a woman in her sixties or seventies with active COVID-19. Sequenced material: peripheral blood. The CDR3 nucleotides are TGTGCCTGGAGTGCCGGGAATTACAGAAACACCATATATTTT. Protein: CAWSAGNYRNTIYF.